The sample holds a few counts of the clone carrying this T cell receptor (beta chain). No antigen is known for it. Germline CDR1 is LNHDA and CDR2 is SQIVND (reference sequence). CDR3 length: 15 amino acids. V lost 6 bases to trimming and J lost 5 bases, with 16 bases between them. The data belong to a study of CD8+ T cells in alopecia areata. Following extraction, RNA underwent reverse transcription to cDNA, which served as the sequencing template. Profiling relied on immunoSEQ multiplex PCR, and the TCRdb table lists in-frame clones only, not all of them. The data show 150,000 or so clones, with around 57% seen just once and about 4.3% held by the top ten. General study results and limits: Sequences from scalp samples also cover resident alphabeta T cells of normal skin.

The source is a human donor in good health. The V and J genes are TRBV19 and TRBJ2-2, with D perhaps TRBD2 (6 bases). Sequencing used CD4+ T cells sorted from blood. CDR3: CASRGIGRGTGELFF. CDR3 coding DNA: TGTGCCAGTAGGGGAATCGGGAGAGGTACCGGGGAGCTGTTTTTT.